This T cell receptor (beta chain) emerged from a study of Graves' ophthalmopathy and Graves' hyperthyroidism. Study conclusions and caveats: The majority of expanded thyroid clonotypes above 0.001 frequency also occurred in blood.

The CDR3 is made up of 12 amino acids. V lost 0 bases and J lost 7, with 7 bases in between. In germline, CDR1 is SGHRS, CDR2 YFSETQ. Beta-chain TCR CDR3 regions were amplified from RNA transcripts. First-round RT-PCR employed HTBI primers, with a second-round multiplex PCR after it. MiXCR was run by TCRdb on the multiplex PCR reads, yielding one entry per CDR3 protein. The sample has a few hundred thousand distinct CDR3 sequences, 20% to 25% seen once. At least ten counts were recorded for this clonotype. No antigen is known for it. The specimen was peripheral blood. This receptor was taken from a woman between 50 and 59 years old with Graves' ophthalmopathy. This chain links TRBV5-1 with TRBJ1-1; D not resolved. CDR3 sequence (DNA): TGCGCCAGCAGCTTGGACTTCGGTGAAGCTTTCTTT. Encoded protein: CASSLDFGEAFF.